This T cell receptor beta chain was sequenced for a study of T cell responses to AZD1222 COVID-19 vaccine. The sample holds a few counts of this clone. Antigen specificity is unknown. Whole-study results and caveats: Scientists sampled the repertoires only once the peak T cell response had passed. Spike-spanning, vaccine-associated CD4 TCRs were dominant at 160-218 and 743-854. The study identified only a handful of AZD1222 recipients as seropositive at baseline.

Produced via immunoSEQ multiplex PCR; TCRdb's table is partial and in-frame only. Here the sample spans some 130,000 clones, roughly 93% being singletons. The CDR3 totals 15 residues. Trimming pared 4 bases from V and 7 bases from J, leaving 18 bases between. CDR1 is SGHRS, CDR2 YFSETQ, per germline. The chain carries TRBV5-1 and TRBJ2-1; no clear D. This receptor was taken from an adult who received the AZD1222 COVID-19 vaccine. The sample consisted of peripheral blood, taken 28 days after the second AZD1222 dose. The CDR3 loop reads CASSPSRRTRNEQFF. In nucleotides, the CDR3 is TGCGCCAGCAGCCCTTCACGACGAACGAGGAATGAGCAGTTCTTC.